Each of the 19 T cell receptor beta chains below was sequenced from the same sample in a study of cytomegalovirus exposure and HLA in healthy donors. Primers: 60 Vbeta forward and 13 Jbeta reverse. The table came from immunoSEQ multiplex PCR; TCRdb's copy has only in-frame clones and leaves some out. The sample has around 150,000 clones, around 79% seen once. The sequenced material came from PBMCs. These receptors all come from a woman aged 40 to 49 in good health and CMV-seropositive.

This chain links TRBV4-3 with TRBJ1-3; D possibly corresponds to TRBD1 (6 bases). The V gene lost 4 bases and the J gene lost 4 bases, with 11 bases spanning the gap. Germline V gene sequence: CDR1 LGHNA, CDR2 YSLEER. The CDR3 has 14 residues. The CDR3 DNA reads TGCGCCAGCAGCCTCGGACAGACGGGAAACACCATATATTTT. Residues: CASSLGQTGNTIYF.

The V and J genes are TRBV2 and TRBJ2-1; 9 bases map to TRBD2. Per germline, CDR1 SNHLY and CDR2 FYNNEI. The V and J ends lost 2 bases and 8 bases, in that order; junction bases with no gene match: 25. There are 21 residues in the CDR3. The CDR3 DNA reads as TGTGCCAGCAGTGAACCCGCAGTAGTAGTAGCGGGGGACCCTACGGTGGATGAGCAGTTCTTC. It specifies CASSEPAVVVAGDPTVDEQFF.

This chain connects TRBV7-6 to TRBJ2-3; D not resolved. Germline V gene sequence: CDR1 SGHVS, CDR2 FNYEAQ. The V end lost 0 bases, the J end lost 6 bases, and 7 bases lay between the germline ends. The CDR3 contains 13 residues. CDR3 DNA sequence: TGTGCCAGCAGCTTAGCTAGCTTGGATACGCAGTATTTT. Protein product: CASSLASLDTQYF.

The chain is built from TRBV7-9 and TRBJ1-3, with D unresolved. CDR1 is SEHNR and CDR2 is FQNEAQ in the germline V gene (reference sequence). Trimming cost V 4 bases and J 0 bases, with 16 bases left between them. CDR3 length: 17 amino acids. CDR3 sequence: CASSYDYATSSGNTIYF. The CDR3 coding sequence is TGTGCCAGCAGCTACGATTACGCAACGAGCTCTGGAAACACCATATATTTT. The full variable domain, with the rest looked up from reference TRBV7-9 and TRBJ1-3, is DTGVSQNPRHKITKRGQNVTFRCDPISEHNRLYWYRQTLGQGPEFLTYFQNEAQLEKSRLLSDRFSAERPKGSFSTLEIQRTEQGDSAMYLCASSYDYATSSGNTIYFGEGSWLTVV.

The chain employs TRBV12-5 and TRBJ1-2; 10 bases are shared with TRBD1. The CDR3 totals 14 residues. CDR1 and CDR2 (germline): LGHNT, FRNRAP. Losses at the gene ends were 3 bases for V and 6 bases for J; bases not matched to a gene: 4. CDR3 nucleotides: TGTGCTAGTGGTTTCGCCGGGACAGGGGATGGCTACACCTTC. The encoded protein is CASGFAGTGDGYTF. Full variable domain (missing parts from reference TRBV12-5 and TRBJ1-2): DARVTQTPRHKVTEMGQEVTMRCQPILGHNTVFWYRQTMMQGLELLAYFRNRAPLDDSGMPKDRFSAEMPDATLATLKIQPSEPRDSAVYFCASGFAGTGDGYTFGSGTRLTVV.

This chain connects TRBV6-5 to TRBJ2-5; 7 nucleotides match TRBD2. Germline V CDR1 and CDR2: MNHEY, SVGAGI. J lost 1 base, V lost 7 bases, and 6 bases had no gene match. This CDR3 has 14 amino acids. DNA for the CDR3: TGTGCCAGCAAGACTGGGGGGGGCCAAGAGACCCAGTACTTC. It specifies CASKTGGGQETQYF.

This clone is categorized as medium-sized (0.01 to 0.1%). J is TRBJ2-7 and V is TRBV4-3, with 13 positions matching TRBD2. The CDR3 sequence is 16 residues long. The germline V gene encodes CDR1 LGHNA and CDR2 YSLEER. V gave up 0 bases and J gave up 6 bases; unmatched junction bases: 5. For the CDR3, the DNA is TGCGCCAGCAGCCAAGAGGGAGGACTAGCGGGAGTCGAGCAGTACTTC. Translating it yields CASSQEGGLAGVEQYF.

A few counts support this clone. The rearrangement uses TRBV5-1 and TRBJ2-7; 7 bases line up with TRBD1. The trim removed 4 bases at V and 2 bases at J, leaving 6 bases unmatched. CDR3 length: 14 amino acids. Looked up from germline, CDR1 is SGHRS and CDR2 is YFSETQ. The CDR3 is CASSTDRATYEQYF. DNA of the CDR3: TGCGCCAGCAGCACCGACAGGGCAACCTACGAGCAGTACTTC.

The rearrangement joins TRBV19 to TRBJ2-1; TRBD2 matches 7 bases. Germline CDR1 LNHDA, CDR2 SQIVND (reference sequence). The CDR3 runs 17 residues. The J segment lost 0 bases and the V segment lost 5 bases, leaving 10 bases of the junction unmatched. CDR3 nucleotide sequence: TGTGCCAGTAGTGCCGGCCGGGGGGAGAGCTCCTACAATGAGCAGTTCTTC. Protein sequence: CASSAGRGESSYNEQFF.

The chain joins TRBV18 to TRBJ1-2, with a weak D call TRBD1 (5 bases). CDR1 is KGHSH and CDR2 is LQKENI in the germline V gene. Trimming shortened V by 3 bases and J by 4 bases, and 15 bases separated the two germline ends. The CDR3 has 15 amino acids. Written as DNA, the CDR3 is TGTGCCAGCTCACCGGGAGGGGTCGGGGGCTATGGCTACACCTTC. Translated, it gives CASSPGGVGGYGYTF.

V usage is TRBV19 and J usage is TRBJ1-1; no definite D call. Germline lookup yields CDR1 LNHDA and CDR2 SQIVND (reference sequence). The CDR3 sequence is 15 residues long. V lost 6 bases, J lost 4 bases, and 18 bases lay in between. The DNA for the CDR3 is TGTGCCAGTAGCCCGACGGACTACCAGAGCACTGAAGCTTTCTTT. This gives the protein CASSPTDYQSTEAFF.

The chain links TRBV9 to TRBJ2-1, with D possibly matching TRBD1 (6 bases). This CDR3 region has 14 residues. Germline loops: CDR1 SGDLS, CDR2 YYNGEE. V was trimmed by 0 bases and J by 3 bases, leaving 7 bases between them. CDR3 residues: CASSVVQGYNEQFF. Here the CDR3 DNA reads TGTGCCAGCAGCGTAGTACAGGGCTACAATGAGCAGTTCTTC.

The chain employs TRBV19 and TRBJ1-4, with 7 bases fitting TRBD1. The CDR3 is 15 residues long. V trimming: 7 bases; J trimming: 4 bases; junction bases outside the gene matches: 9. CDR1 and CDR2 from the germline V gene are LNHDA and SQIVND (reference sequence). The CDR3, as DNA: TGTGCCAGTACAGATCCACAGGGGAATAATGAAAAACTGTTTTTT. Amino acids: CASTDPQGNNEKLFF.

The CDR3 sequence: CASSFPSGTSGRIGELFF. CDR3 DNA sequence: TGTGCCAGCAGTTTCCCCTCCGGGACTAGCGGGAGAATCGGGGAGCTGTTTTTT. The rearrangement joins TRBV28 to TRBJ2-2, with TRBD2 identical over 14 bases. The CDR3 extends over 18 amino acids. Germline V gives CDR1 MDHEN, CDR2 SYDVKM. J gave up 7 bases and V 3 bases, and 10 bases lay outside the gene matches.

DNA for the CDR3: TGTGCCAGCAGTTACGGGGACAGGGTTGGCGGCTACACCTTC. Protein sequence: CASSYGDRVGGYTF. The chain joins TRBV6-6 to TRBJ1-2, with 9 nucleotides matching TRBD1. This CDR3 region has 14 residues. The V and J ends lost 2 bases and 8 bases, in that order; junction bases with no gene match: 6. The germline V gene has CDR1 MNHNY and CDR2 SVGAGI (reference sequence).

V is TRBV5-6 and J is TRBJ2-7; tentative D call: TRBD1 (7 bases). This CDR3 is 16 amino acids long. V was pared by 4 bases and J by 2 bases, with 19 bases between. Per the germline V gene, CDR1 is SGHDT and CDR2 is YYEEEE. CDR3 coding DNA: TGTGCCAGCAGCAGAGGGGGAGGAACAGGGGCCTACGAGCAGTACTTC. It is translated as CASSRGGGTGAYEQYF.

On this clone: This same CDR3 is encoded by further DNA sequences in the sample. CDR3 DNA sequence: TGTGCCAGCAGCTTAGTAGCGGGAGGCACAGATACGCAGTATTTT. This gives the protein CASSLVAGGTDTQYF. The chain combines TRBV7-9 with TRBJ2-3, with 9 bases matching TRBD2. Germline V CDR1 and CDR2: SEHNR, FQNEAQ (reference sequence). J was trimmed by 1 base and V by 1 base; bases with no gene match: 0. CDR3 length: 15 residues.

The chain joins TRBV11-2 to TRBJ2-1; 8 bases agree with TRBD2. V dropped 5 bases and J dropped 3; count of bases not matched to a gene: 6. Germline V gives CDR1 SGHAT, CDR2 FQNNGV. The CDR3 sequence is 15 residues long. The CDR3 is CASSLGLANYNEQFF. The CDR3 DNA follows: TGTGCCAGCAGCCTCGGACTAGCTAACTACAATGAGCAGTTCTTC.

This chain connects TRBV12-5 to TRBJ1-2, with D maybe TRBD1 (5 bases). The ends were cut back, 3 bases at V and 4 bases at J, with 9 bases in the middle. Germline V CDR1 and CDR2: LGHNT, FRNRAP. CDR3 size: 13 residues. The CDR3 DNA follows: TGTGCTAGTGGTTTTGACAGCACCTATGGCTACACCTTC. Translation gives CASGFDSTYGYTF.